One sample yielded the 18 T cell receptor beta chains listed below, sequenced in a study of T cells in Graves' hyperthyroidism and ophthalmopathy. Using RNA transcripts as the source, TCR beta CDR3 regions were amplified. TCR CDR3 regions were first amplified by RT-PCR with HTBI primers. MiXCR, run by TCRdb on the multiplex PCR reads, gives a single entry per CDR3 protein. The sample contains approximately 590,000 distinct CDR3 sequences, approximately 14% of which appear only once. Sequenced input: blood. These receptors were collected from a woman in her 30s with Graves' hyperthyroidism.

The rearrangement joins TRBV6-1 to TRBJ1-3; 7 bases fit TRBD1. The germline gives CDR1 MNHNS, CDR2 SASEGT. The CDR3 totals 14 residues. Trimming at V came to 8 bases and at J to 0 bases, leaving 4 bases not matched to a gene. CDR3 protein: CASGNRGSGNTIYF. The CDR3 region has the DNA TGTGCCAGCGGCAACAGGGGCTCTGGAAACACCATATATTTT.

This clonotype was counted a few times. The chain's CDR3 is CAIKHSIAGGSVFF. CDR3 nucleotide sequence: TGTGCCATCAAACATTCCATCGCGGGAGGGTCAGTGTTCTTC. V usage is TRBV10-3 and J usage is TRBJ2-1, with 9 positions matching TRBD2. From germline, CDR1 is ENHRY and CDR2 SYGVKD. The CDR3 is 14 amino acids. V was pared by 7 bases and J by 15 bases, with 16 bases of the junction left unmatched.

This clonotype was counted once. A much larger clone differs from this one at a single base, so this may be a read error. The chain recombines TRBV7-2 with TRBJ1-1; 7 nucleotides align to TRBD1. The CDR3 extends over 12 amino acids. Per germline, CDR1 SGHTA and CDR2 FQGNSA. V was clipped by 5 bases and J by 6 bases; unmatched bases: 3. The chain's CDR3 is CASSVTGSEAFF. In nucleotides, the CDR3 is TGTGCCAGCAGCGTGACAGGGTCTGAAGCTTTCTTT.

This clonotype was observed a few times. This chain joins TRBV29-1 and TRBJ2-7; D ambiguous. The V end lost 3 bases, the J end lost 5 bases, and 14 bases lay between the germline ends. The CDR3 runs to 13 residues. Germline V lookup: CDR1 SQVTM, CDR2 ANQGSEA. As DNA, the CDR3 is TGCAGCGTTGAGCTTGGGAATCGTAACGAGCAGTACTTC. This sequence encodes CSVELGNRNEQYF.

This clonotype was observed at least ten times. The chain has TRBV30 and TRBJ1-5, with 7 bases identical to TRBD1. This CDR3 spans 13 amino acids. Per the germline V gene, CDR1 is GTSNPN and CDR2 is SVGIG (reference sequence). J was trimmed by 6 bases and V by 2 bases; bases with no gene match: 4. The CDR3 region has the DNA TGTGCCTGGAGTAAGGGGGCTGGTCAGCCCCAGCATTTT. It translates to CAWSKGAGQPQHF.

J is TRBJ1-4 and V is TRBV6-1, with D possibly matching TRBD1 (5 bases). The germline V gene has CDR1 MNHNS and CDR2 SASEGT. V dropped 5 bases and J dropped 6 bases, with 16 bases sitting between them. This CDR3 has 15 residues. CDR3 nucleotide sequence: TGTGCCAGCAGTACCCGACAGACTCTTCATGAAAAACTGTTTTTT. Translated: CASSTRQTLHEKLFF.

The chain recombines TRBV11-1 with TRBJ2-2; TRBD2 is a possible D gene (6 bases). The V gene lost 5 bases and the J gene lost 7 bases, with 17 bases spanning the gap. The CDR3 sequence is 15 residues long. Germline V lookup: CDR1 SGHAT, CDR2 FQDESV (reference sequence). CDR3 residues: CASSPRQVGGGELFF. The CDR3 nucleotides are TGTGCCAGCAGCCCCAGGCAGGTCGGGGGCGGGGAGCTGTTTTTT.

This clonotype was counted ten times or more. The V call is TRBV20-1, the J call TRBJ1-1; D is perhaps TRBD1 (5 bases). Germline V gives CDR1 DFQATT, CDR2 SNEGSKA (reference sequence). The CDR3 covers 11 residues. V dropped 6 bases and J dropped 4 bases, with 9 bases sitting between them. In DNA, the CDR3 is TGCAGTGCCGCGGGGGGCACTGAAGCTTTCTTT. Its translation: CSAAGGTEAFF.

This clonotype was found many times. The CDR3 nucleotides are TGTGCCAGCAGCCGACAGGGTCCGTATGGCTACACCTTC. Its translation is CASSRQGPYGYTF. V and J are TRBV7-2 and TRBJ1-2; 7 bases line up with TRBD1. This CDR3 comprises 13 residues. Germline assignment: CDR1 SGHTA and CDR2 FQGNSA. J was trimmed by 5 bases and V by 5 bases; bases with no gene match: 5.

In this sample, this clonotype turned up a few times. The chain joins TRBV28 to TRBJ1-4; 8 positions match TRBD1. Germline V gene sequence: CDR1 MDHEN, CDR2 SYDVKM. The length of the CDR3 is 21 residues. V lost 6 bases, J lost 4 bases, and 25 bases stayed unmatched. CDR3 nucleotide sequence: TGTGCCAGCAGCCAAGGGATCGGGCGCCCAGGGACAGGCGTGTTTAATGAAAAACTGTTTTTT. Translation: CASSQGIGRPGTGVFNEKLFF.

This chain connects TRBV3-1 to TRBJ2-2; 9 nucleotides align to TRBD1. With V trimmed by 0 bases and J by 6 bases, 5 bases remained unmatched. The length of the CDR3 is 16 residues. Germline lookup yields CDR1 LGHDT and CDR2 YNNKEL (reference sequence). CDR3 loop: CASSQESGQGPGELFF. The CDR3 DNA reads TGTGCCAGCAGCCAAGAATCGGGACAGGGTCCCGGGGAGCTGTTTTTT.

In its sample, this clonotype was seen a few times. The rearrangement joins TRBV3-1 to TRBJ1-5, with 9 bases identical to TRBD1. V shed 6 bases and J 7 bases; nucleotides not matched to a gene: 10. The CDR3 contains 15 residues. Germline CDR1 reads LGHDT; CDR2 reads YNNKEL (reference sequence). The CDR3 bases are TGTGCCAGCAGTTATCGGGACAGGGTGACACAGCCCCAGCATTTT. Its translation: CASSYRDRVTQPQHF. The variable domain in full, completed from reference TRBV3-1 and TRBJ1-5, reads DTAVSQTPKYLVTQMGNDKSIKCEQNLGHDTMYWYKQDSKKFLKIMFSYNNKELIINETVPNRFSPKSPDKAHLNLHINSLELGDSAVYFCASSYRDRVTQPQHFGDGTRLSIL.

In regard to this clonotype: Since the CDR3 does not end with the conserved phenylalanine or tryptophan, this likely comes from a read error. The chain joins TRBV4-1 to TRBJ1-1, with 9 bases matching TRBD1. Germline CDR1 MGHRA, CDR2 YSYEKL. V lost 4 bases to trimming and J lost 5 bases; unmatched junction nucleotides: 11. This CDR3 is 16 amino acids long. CDR3 in DNA: TGCGCCAGCAGCCTAAAACTTCGACAGGGGGGGACTGAAGCTTTCCTT. Its translation is CASSLKLRQGGTEAFL.

This clonotype was observed many times. The chain recombines TRBV20-1 with TRBJ2-1; maybe TRBD2 (6 bases). V gave up 0 bases and J gave up 3 bases, with 12 bases separating them. From germline, CDR1 is DFQATT and CDR2 SNEGSKA (reference sequence). CDR3 length: 15 residues. The CDR3 DNA reads as TGCAGTGCTAGAGATAGGGAGGAGGTCTACAATGAGCAGTTCTTC. This codes for CSARDREEVYNEQFF.

This clonotype was seen ten or more times. The chain employs TRBV20-1 and TRBJ2-7; 10 nucleotides match TRBD2. The CDR3 spans 13 residues. V was pared by 1 base and J by 9 bases, with 6 bases of the junction left unmatched. Germline CDR1 reads DFQATT; CDR2 reads SNEGSKA (reference sequence). The CDR3 nucleotides are TGCAGTGCTAGAGCTCTAGCGGGAGATGTGCAGTACTTC. This codes for CSARALAGDVQYF.

This clonotype was seen repeatedly, ten times or more. The chain employs TRBV2 and TRBJ1-6, with 10 bases fitting TRBD1. The CDR3 is 14 amino acids. The germline gives CDR1 SNHLY, CDR2 FYNNEI. The trim removed 6 bases at V and 9 bases at J, leaving 5 bases unmatched. The chain's CDR3 is CASSVRQGASPLHF. The CDR3 DNA reads TGTGCCAGCAGCGTCAGACAGGGGGCTTCACCCCTCCACTTT.

This clonotype came up many times. The genes are TRBV27 and TRBJ1-4; TRBD1 might be the D (6 bases). Germline V gene sequence: CDR1 MNHEY, CDR2 SMNVEV (reference sequence). V was trimmed by 5 bases and J by 4 bases, leaving 17 bases between them. The CDR3 consists of 16 residues. CDR3 in amino acids: CASSVNRAGSNEKLFF. The DNA for the CDR3 is TGTGCCAGCAGTGTGAACAGGGCGGGGAGTAATGAAAAACTGTTTTTT.

This clonotype was recorded many times. The chain couples TRBV28 to TRBJ2-4; unclear D gene. This CDR3 is built from 16 residues. Germline V lookup: CDR1 MDHEN, CDR2 SYDVKM. V lost 4 bases to trimming and J lost 7 bases, with 20 bases between them. CDR3 sequence (DNA): TGTGCCAGCAGTTCCCCATCTGTACTGAGTAGGAACATTCAGTACTTC. Translating it yields CASSSPSVLSRNIQYF.